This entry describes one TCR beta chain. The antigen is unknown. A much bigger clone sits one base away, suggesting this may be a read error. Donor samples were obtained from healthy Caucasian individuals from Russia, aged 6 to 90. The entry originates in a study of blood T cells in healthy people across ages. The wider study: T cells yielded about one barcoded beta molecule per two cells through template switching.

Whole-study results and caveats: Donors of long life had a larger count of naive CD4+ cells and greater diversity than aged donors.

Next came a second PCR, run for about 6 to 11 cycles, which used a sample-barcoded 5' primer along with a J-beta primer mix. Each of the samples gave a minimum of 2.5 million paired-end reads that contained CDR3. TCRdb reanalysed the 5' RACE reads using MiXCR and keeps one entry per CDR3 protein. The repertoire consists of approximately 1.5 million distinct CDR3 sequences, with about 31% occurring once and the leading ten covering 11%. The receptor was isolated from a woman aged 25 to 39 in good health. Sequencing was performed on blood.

CDR3 bases: TGCAGTACTAGAGATTCCCAGGGTGGATCCTACAATGAGCAGTTCTTC. This codes for CSTRDSQGGSYNEQFF. V usage is TRBV20-1 and J usage is TRBJ2-1; D is possibly TRBD1 or TRBD2 (5 bases each). The CDR3 has 16 amino acids. In germline, CDR1 is DFQATT, CDR2 SNEGSKA (reference sequence).